Listed below are T cell receptor beta chains from one sample, sequenced in a study. Produced via immunoSEQ multiplex PCR; TCRdb's table is partial and in-frame only. The data hold approximately 50,000 clones, with over 90% observed a single time. What was sequenced was PBMCs. The source of these receptors is a middle-aged man with rheumatoid arthritis. The CDR3 runs from the conserved cysteine through the conserved F or W. D genes are given only for firm matches. Size tells how often a clone was seen (once, few, many) or the class of an expanded clone, and some rows leave it out.

D gene,J gene,V gene,clone size,CDR3 DNA,CDR3 protein
TRBD1,TRBJ1-4,TRBV6-5,-,TGTGCCAGCATTTCCCGGACAGGGATGTCGGAAAAACTGTTTTTT,CASISRTGMSEKLFF
-,TRBJ1-5,TRBV3-1/TRBV3-2,-,TGTGCCAGCAGCCACTTCGATCAGCCCCAGCATTTT,CASSHFDQPQHF
-,TRBJ2-3,TRBV5-4,-,TGTGCCAGCAGATCTAGCACAGATACGCAGTATTTT,CASRSSTDTQYF
TRBD1,TRBJ2-5,TRBV24-1,-,TGTGCCACCAGTGACCTGACAGGGAATCAAGAGACCCAGTACTTC,CATSDLTGNQETQYF
TRBD2,TRBJ2-1,TRBV7-8,once,TGTGCCAGCAGCCTCTCAAGGCTAGCGGGGTTCTATGAGCAGTTCTTC,CASSLSRLAGFYEQFF
-,TRBJ2-1,TRBV30,-,TGTGCCTGGAGTAAGGGGGGGGAGGAGCAGTTCTTC,CAWSKGGEEQFF
-,TRBJ1-1,TRBV10-3,-,TGTGCCATCAGTGATAACACTGAAGCTTTCTTT,CAISDNTEAFF
TRBD2,TRBJ2-5,TRBV6-5,-,TGTGCCAGCAGTTACTCGAGGACGGGGGGGCAAGAGACCCAGTACTTC,CASSYSRTGGQETQYF
-,TRBJ1-1,TRBV5-6,-,TGTGCCAGCAGCTTACGTACCATCCGGGGGTACACTGAAGCTTTCTTT,CASSLRTIRGYTEAFF
TRBD1,TRBJ1-2,TRBV18,-,TGTGCCAGCTCACCAACTACCGGGACAGGGTCGGATGGCTACACCTTC,CASSPTTGTGSDGYTF
-,TRBJ2-7,TRBV11-2,-,TGTGCCAGCAGCTTAGTCCAGGGGGGAATTGAGCAGTACTTC,CASSLVQGGIEQYF
-,TRBJ1-5,TRBV27,-,TGTGCCAGCAGTTTAAACGGCAATCAGCCCCAGCATTTT,CASSLNGNQPQHF
TRBD1,TRBJ1-1,TRBV6-6,-,TGTGCCAGCAGTTACATAACAGGGGGACCCACTGAAGCTTTCTTT,CASSYITGGPTEAFF
TRBD2,TRBJ2-3,TRBV27,once,TGTGCCAGCAGTTCCTTTAGCGGGAGCACAGATACGCAGTATTTT,CASSSFSGSTDTQYF
-,TRBJ2-6,TRBV28,-,TGTGCCAGCAGTTTTGTGGGACTCTCTGGGGCCAACGTCCTGACTTTC,CASSFVGLSGANVLTF